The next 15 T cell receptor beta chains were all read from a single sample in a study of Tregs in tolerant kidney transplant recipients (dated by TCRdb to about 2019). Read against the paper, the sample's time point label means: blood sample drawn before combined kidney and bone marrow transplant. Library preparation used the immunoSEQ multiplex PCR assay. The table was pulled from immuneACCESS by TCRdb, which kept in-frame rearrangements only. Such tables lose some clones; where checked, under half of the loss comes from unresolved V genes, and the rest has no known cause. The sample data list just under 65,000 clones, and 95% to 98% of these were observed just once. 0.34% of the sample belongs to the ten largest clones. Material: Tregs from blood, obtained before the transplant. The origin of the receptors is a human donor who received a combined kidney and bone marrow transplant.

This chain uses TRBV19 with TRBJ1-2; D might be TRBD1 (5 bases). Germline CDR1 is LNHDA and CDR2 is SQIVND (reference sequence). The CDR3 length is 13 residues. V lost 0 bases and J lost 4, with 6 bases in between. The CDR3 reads CASSIDRVYGYTF. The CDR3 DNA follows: TGTGCCAGTAGTATAGACAGGGTCTATGGCTACACCTTC.

Written as DNA, the CDR3 is TGTGCCACCAGCAGAGATTTGGAGGCCTACGAGCAGTACTTC. Residues: CATSRDLEAYEQYF. The chain couples TRBV15 to TRBJ2-7; a weak D match, TRBD2 (5 bases). Deletions cut 0 bases from V and 2 bases from J, with 8 bases between. The CDR3 has 14 amino acids. CDR1 LNHNV and CDR2 YYDKDF come from the germline V gene (reference sequence).

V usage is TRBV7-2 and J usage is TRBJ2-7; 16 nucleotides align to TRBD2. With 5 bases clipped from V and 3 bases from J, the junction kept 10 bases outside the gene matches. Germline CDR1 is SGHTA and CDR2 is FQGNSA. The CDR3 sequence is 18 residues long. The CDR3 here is CASSVGGLAGGRNYEQYF. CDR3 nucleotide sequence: TGTGCCAGCAGCGTAGGGGGACTAGCGGGGGGGCGTAACTACGAGCAGTACTTC.

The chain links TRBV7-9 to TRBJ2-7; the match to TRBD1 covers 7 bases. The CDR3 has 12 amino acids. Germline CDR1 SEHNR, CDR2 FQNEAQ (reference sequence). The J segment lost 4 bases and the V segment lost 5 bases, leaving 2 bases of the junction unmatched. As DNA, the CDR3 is TGTGCCAGCAGCGAGACAGGGTACGAGCAGTACTTC. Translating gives CASSETGYEQYF.

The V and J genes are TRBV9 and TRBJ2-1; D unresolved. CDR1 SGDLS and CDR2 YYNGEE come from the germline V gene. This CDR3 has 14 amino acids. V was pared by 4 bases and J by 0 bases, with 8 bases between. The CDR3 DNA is TGTGCCAGCAGCCGGCGAGGCTCCTACAATGAGCAGTTCTTC. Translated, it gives CASSRRGSYNEQFF. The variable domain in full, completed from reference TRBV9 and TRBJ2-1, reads DSGVTQTPKHLITATGQRVTLRCSPRSGDLSVYWYQQSLDQGLQFLIQYYNGEERAKGNILERFSAQQFPDLHSELNLSSLELGDSALYFCASSRRGSYNEQFFGPGTRLTVL.

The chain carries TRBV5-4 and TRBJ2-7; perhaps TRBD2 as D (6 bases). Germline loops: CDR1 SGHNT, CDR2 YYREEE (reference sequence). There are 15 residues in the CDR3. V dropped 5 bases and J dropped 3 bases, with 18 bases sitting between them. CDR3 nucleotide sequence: TGTGCCAGCAGGGCCGGGACTCGGAGCCTCTACGAGCAGTACTTC. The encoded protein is CASRAGTRSLYEQYF.

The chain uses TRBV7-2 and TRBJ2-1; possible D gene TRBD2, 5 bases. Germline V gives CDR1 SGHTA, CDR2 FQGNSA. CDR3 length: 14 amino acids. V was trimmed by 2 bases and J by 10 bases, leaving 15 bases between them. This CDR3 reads CASSLRGWAGEQFF. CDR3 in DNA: TGTGCCAGCAGCTTACGAGGTTGGGCGGGCGAGCAGTTCTTC.

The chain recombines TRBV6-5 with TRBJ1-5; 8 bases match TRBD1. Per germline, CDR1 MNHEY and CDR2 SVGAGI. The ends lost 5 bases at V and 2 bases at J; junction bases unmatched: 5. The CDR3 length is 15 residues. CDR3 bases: TGTGCCAGCAGTCGACAGGGGAGAGGCAATCAGCCCCAGCATTTT. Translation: CASSRQGRGNQPQHF.

The CDR3 sequence is CAGEARLAGRTDTQYF. CDR3 nucleotide sequence: TGTGCCGGGGAGGCACGACTAGCGGGGCGCACAGATACGCAGTATTTT. The rearrangement uses TRBV7-2 and TRBJ2-3, with 11 bases lining up with TRBD2. V trimming: 11 bases; J trimming: 1 base; junction bases outside the gene matches: 11. The CDR3 has 16 residues. CDR1 is SGHTA and CDR2 is FQGNSA in the germline V gene.

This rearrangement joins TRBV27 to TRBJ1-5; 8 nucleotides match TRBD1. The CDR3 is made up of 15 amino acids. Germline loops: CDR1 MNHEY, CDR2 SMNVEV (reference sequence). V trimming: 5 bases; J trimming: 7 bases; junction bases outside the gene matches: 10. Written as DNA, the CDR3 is TGTGCCAGCAGTCCCTGGACAGGGATGGGACAGCCCCAGCATTTT. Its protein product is CASSPWTGMGQPQHF.

CDR3 nucleotide sequence: TGCGCCAGCAGCCAAGTGGTCCTAGCTTCAAACTACAATGAGCAGTTCTTC. Translating it yields CASSQVVLASNYNEQFF. The gene calls are TRBV4-1 and TRBJ2-1, with D perhaps TRBD2 (5 bases). V was pared by 1 base and J by 3 bases, with 16 bases between. The CDR3 has 17 residues. Germline CDR1 reads MGHRA; CDR2 reads YSYEKL.

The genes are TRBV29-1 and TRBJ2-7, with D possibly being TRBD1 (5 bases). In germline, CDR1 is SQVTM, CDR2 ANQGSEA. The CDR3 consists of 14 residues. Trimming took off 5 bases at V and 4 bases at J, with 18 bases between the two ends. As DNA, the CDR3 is TGCAGCGTTCTTGTACCAGAAAGGGGATACGAGCAGTACTTC. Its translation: CSVLVPERGYEQYF.

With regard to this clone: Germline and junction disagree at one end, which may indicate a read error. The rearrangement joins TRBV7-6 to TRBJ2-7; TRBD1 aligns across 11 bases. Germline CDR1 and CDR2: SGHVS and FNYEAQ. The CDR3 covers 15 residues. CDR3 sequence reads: CASTLRDRGSYEQYF. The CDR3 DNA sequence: TGTGCCAGCACCTTAAGGGACAGGGGGTCCTACGAGCAGTACTTC.

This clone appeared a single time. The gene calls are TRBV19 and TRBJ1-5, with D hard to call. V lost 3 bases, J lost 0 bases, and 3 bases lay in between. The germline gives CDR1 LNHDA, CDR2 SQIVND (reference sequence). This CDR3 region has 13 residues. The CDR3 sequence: CASSMSSNQPQHF. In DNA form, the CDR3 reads TGTGCCAGTAGTATGAGTAGCAATCAGCCCCAGCATTTT.

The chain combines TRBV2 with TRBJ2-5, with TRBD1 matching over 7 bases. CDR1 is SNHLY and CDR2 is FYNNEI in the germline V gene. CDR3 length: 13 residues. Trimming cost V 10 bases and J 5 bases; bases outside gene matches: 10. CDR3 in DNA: TGTGCCACAACTGGACAGGTTTCGGAGACCCAGTACTTC. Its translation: CATTGQVSETQYF.